What follows are 4 T cell receptor beta chains derived from one specimen sequenced in a study of blood T cell repertoires in COVID-19. Method: immunoSEQ multiplex PCR; TCRdb's copy keeps in-frame clones and lacks some. The sample has roughly 4,000 clones; almost 80% are singletons. Sequenced material: peripheral blood. The receptor source for this set is a human donor with active or convalescent COVID-19. The donor label of this sample is uncertain.

The chain couples TRBV5-1 to TRBJ1-1, with D uncertain. Trimming took 4 bases from V and 4 from J, leaving 11 bases between them. Germline V gene data show CDR1 as SGHRS and CDR2 as YFSETQ. The CDR3 spans 13 residues. The DNA for the CDR3 is TGCGCCAGCAGCCTAAGTCGGGGCACTGAAGCTTTCTTT. Residues: CASSLSRGTEAFF.

Comment on this clone: The sample has other DNA sequences that encode this CDR3 too. The chain employs TRBV29-1 and TRBJ1-2; D might be TRBD1 (6 bases). Germline V gene sequence: CDR1 SQVTM, CDR2 ANQGSEA. This CDR3 region has 13 residues. V lost 5 bases to trimming and J lost 6 bases, with 16 bases between them. CDR3 sequence reads: CSVPGQGIHGYTF. The CDR3 DNA reads as TGCAGCGTTCCGGGACAAGGGATACATGGCTACACCTTC.

This chain joins TRBV14 and TRBJ2-1; D call uncertain. With 1 base removed from V and 7 bases from J, the gap between germline ends came to 14 bases. Germline CDR1 SGHDN, CDR2 FVKESK. This CDR3 has 15 amino acids. In DNA form, the CDR3 reads TGTGCCAGCAGCCAAGTAGGAGTGGCGCTAAATGAGCAGTTCTTC. Encoded protein: CASSQVGVALNEQFF.

CDR3 nucleotides: TGTGCCAGCAGTGTGACAGGGAGTGAAAAACTGTTTTTT. This encodes CASSVTGSEKLFF. J is TRBJ1-4 and V is TRBV12-3 or TRBV12-4, with 7 bases that match TRBD1. V dropped 5 bases and J dropped 7; count of bases not matched to a gene: 4. The CDR3 runs to 13 residues.